These T cell receptor beta chains were read from a single sample in a study of graft-versus-host responses after intestinal transplantation. Clones were read by immunoSEQ multiplex PCR, and TCRdb kept only the in-frame ones, dropping some. The sample holds around 110,000 clones, approximately 90% seen once. Their antigen targets remain unknown. This sample comprised unstimulated CD4+ T cells sorted from spleen or lymph node cells, obtained before intestinal transplant. The origin of the receptors is a human donor who received an intestinal transplant. Each CDR3 is given with its conserved first and last residue. D genes are given only for firm matches.

j_gene | v_gene | d_gene | CDR3aa
TRBJ1-6 | TRBV6-1 | - | CASSRTRSYNSPLHF
TRBJ2-3 | TRBV5-4 | - | CASSLISVRQADTQYF
TRBJ1-1 | TRBV5-4 | - | CASSLGPRGPNTEAFF
TRBJ2-7 | TRBV10-3 | TRBD2 | CAISDSASGRYEQYF
TRBJ2-5 | TRBV5-1 | - | CASWMGPTQETQYF
TRBJ2-7 | TRBV25-1 | TRBD1 | CASSEWRTGGYEQYF
TRBJ2-1 | TRBV27 | TRBD2 | CASRLAVYNEQFF
TRBJ2-5 | TRBV18 | - | CASSPKLVETQYF
TRBJ2-3 | TRBV2 | - | CASSEIRAGSDTQYF
TRBJ1-1 | TRBV16 | - | CASSQSRETEAFF
TRBJ1-2 | TRBV7-2 | TRBD1 | CASSPRTGGYGYTF
TRBJ2-2 | TRBV5-1 | TRBD2 | CASSSTGTSANTGELFF
TRBJ2-2 | TRBV6-4 | TRBD1 | CASSLTGNTGELLF
TRBJ2-5 | TRBV25-1 | - | CASSEVSPETQYF
TRBJ1-2 | TRBV21-1 | - | CASSSHPAGADYGYTF
TRBJ1-2 | TRBV9 | - | CASSVGPFRSGYTF
TRBJ2-6 | TRBV4-1 | TRBD1 | CASSPQGAYGANVLTF
TRBJ2-7 | TRBV10-3 | TRBD1 | CAISTGGGYEQYF
TRBJ2-2 | TRBV5-1 | TRBD2 | CASSLGLAGDPTGELFF
TRBJ2-7 | TRBV10-1 | - | CASSESLQGSAEQYF
TRBJ1-2 | TRBV6-1 | - | CASSEDQTVQGDVEGYTF
TRBJ2-6 | TRBV15 | - | CATSRARGTGANVLTF
TRBJ1-2 | TRBV19 | - | CASSDRVYYGYTF
TRBJ2-7 | TRBV6-5 | - | CASRYDSERIEQYF
TRBJ2-1 | TRBV29-1 | TRBD2 | CSVDPLAGAGSYNEQFF
TRBJ2-3 | TRBV7-2 | - | CASSLASPDTQYF
TRBJ1-2 | TRBV6-5 | - | CASNAQGGPYGYTF
TRBJ1-6 | TRBV4-3 | - | CASSQVTGTPLHF
TRBJ2-7 | TRBV11-2 | - | CASSVTYEQYF
TRBJ2-2 | TRBV7-8 | TRBD2 | CASSPRTSGRPNTGELFF
TRBJ2-1 | TRBV30 | TRBD2 | CAWSVTWRGGLRNEQFF
TRBJ1-2 | TRBV6-5 | TRBD1 | CASSYGQGFSGYTF
TRBJ2-1 | TRBV28 | TRBD2 | CASRTWGAGDSYNEQFF
TRBJ1-1 | TRBV6-6 | - | CASSYNRGDEAFF
TRBJ2-2 | TRBV5-1 | - | CASSVIGDTGELFF
TRBJ1-1 | TRBV10-2 | TRBD1 | CASSERTGATEAFF
TRBJ1-4 | TRBV10-3 | TRBD1 | CAISEWEAGQGPEKLFF
TRBJ2-7 | TRBV11-2 | TRBD2 | CASSLSGGALEQYF
TRBJ2-5 | TRBV6-1 | TRBD1 | CASSGQDRRETQYF